The source of this TCR beta chain is a study of blood T cell repertoires in COVID-19. Method: immunoSEQ multiplex PCR; TCRdb's copy keeps in-frame clones and lacks some. This table holds some 80,000 clones, 60% to 85% found once. The CDR3 is 14 residues long. Germline V CDR1 and CDR2: SNHLY, FYNNEI. V lost 7 bases to trimming and J lost 9 bases; unmatched junction nucleotides: 12. Sequencing used peripheral blood. The gene calls are TRBV2 and TRBJ2-1; TRBD1 matches at 7 bases. The origin of this receptor is a human donor in a cohort sampled during active COVID-19. The CDR3 DNA reads as TGTGCCAGCAAAGGGGGCTTCATCCTGGGTGAGCAGTTCTTC. Amino acids: CASKGGFILGEQFF. The whole variable domain, filled in from reference TRBV2 and TRBJ2-1, reads EPEVTQTPSHQVTQMGQEVILRCVPISNHLYFYWYRQILGQKVEFLVSFYNNEISEKSEIFDDQFSVERPDGSNFTLKIRSTKLEDSAMYFCASKGGFILGEQFFGPGTRLTVL.